Each of the 10 T cell receptor beta chains below was sequenced from the same sample in a study of shared clonotypes between healthy human individuals. TCRdb keeps only in-frame clones here, not all; method: immunoSEQ multiplex PCR. The table has over a million clones, around 75% seen once. The sequencing sample was made of memory CD4+ T cells sorted from blood. Indicated subset: CD45RA-negative fraction. The receptors derive from a man younger than 30 in good health.

This rearrangement joins TRBV2 to TRBJ2-2; TRBD2 aligns across 10 bases. The V gene end was trimmed by 6 bases and the J gene end by 3 bases; junction bases not matched to a gene: 4. CDR1 is SNHLY and CDR2 is FYNNEI in the germline V gene. CDR3 length: 15 amino acids. DNA for the CDR3: TGTGCCAGCAGCGGGACTAGCGCGTACACCGGGGAGCTGTTTTTT. Translating gives CASSGTSAYTGELFF.

Points on this clone: Other DNA sequences of this sample code for an identical CDR3. The rearrangement uses TRBV7-2 and TRBJ2-1; TRBD2 agrees at 10 bases. Losses at the gene ends were 5 bases for V and 2 bases for J; bases not matched to a gene: 6. Germline-derived CDR1 and CDR2 are SGHTA and FQGNSA. The CDR3 has 16 amino acids. CDR3 loop: CASSPRTSGTYNEQFF. DNA for the CDR3: TGTGCCAGCAGCCCCCGGACTAGCGGCACCTACAATGAGCAGTTCTTC.

CDR3 sequence reads: CASSGDFEAFF. DNA of the CDR3: TGTGCCAGCAGTGGGGATTTTGAAGCTTTCTTT. The V call is TRBV6-5, the J call TRBJ1-1; D call uncertain. The CDR3 is 11 amino acids. Germline values: CDR1 MNHEY, CDR2 SVGAGI. V dropped 5 bases and J dropped 7 bases, with 8 bases sitting between them.

The J gene is TRBJ2-7, the V gene TRBV19, with D uncertain. CDR1 and CDR2 (germline): LNHDA, SQIVND (reference sequence). Trimming stripped 7 bases from V and 3 bases from J, with 7 bases between. The CDR3 runs 11 residues. CDR3 sequence (DNA): TGTGCCAGTACTGTCGGCTACGAGCAGTACTTC. Protein: CASTVGYEQYF. Full variable domain (outside the CDR3, taken from reference TRBV19 and TRBJ2-7): DGGITQSPKYLFRKEGQNVTLSCEQNLNHDAMYWYRQDPGQGLRLIYYSQIVNDFQKGDIAEGYSVSREKKESFPLTVTSAQKNPTAFYLCASTVGYEQYFGPGTRLTVT.

This clone occurred a few times. This chain joins TRBV21-1 and TRBJ1-2. TRBV21-1 is flagged as a pseudogene. This CDR3 contains 17 residues. The CDR3: CASSKNVLAGGNYGYTF. The CDR3 DNA sequence: TGTGCCAGCAGCAAAAACGTTCTGGCAGGAGGCAACTATGGCTACACCTTC.

The V call is TRBV28, the J call TRBJ2-2; 10 positions agree with TRBD1. From germline, CDR1 is MDHEN and CDR2 SYDVKM. The CDR3 covers 14 residues. The trim removed 6 bases at V and 6 bases at J, leaving 4 bases unmatched. The CDR3 DNA is TGTGCCAGCAGGACAGGGGGCGGGTCCGGGGAGCTGTTTTTT. This translates into CASRTGGGSGELFF.

J is TRBJ2-5 and V is TRBV5-4; TRBD1 is a possible D gene (5 bases). Per germline, CDR1 SGHNT and CDR2 YYREEE (reference sequence). The CDR3 consists of 16 residues. Trimming removed 4 bases from V and 2 bases from J, with 18 bases in between. The CDR3 sequence is CASSPGHLAIQETQYF. The CDR3 DNA reads as TGTGCCAGCAGCCCAGGACACCTCGCTATACAAGAGACCCAGTACTTC. Full variable domain (missing parts from reference TRBV5-4 and TRBJ2-5): ETGVTQSPTHLIKTRGQQVTLRCSSQSGHNTVSWYQQALGQGPQFIFQYYREEENGRGNFPPRFSGLQFPNYSSELNVNALELDDSALYLCASSPGHLAIQETQYFGPGTRLLVL.

The rearrangement joins TRBV2 to TRBJ2-7; D remains ambiguous. Per the germline V gene, CDR1 is SNHLY and CDR2 is FYNNEI. The CDR3 has 13 residues. Between the trimmed V and J ends, which lost 3 bases and 6 bases, there was a span of 12 bases. The CDR3: CASSEDPRAEQYF. The CDR3 DNA sequence: TGTGCCAGCAGTGAGGACCCCCGCGCCGAGCAGTACTTC.

This chain joins TRBV6-6 and TRBJ2-7; weak D call: TRBD2 (5 bases). Germline CDR1 is MNHNY and CDR2 is SVGAGI (reference sequence). The CDR3 sequence is 16 residues long. The V end was cut by 4 bases, the J end by 0 bases, with 16 bases between. CDR3: CASSSPSGGYSYEQYF. The CDR3, as DNA: TGTGCCAGCAGTTCCCCCTCGGGCGGGTACTCCTACGAGCAGTACTTC.

The CDR3, as DNA: TGTGCCAGTAAGTCCCCGGGACACTCTGCACCCCTCCACTTT. The encoded protein is CASKSPGHSAPLHF. The V gene is TRBV19, the J gene TRBJ1-6; possibly TRBD1 for D (6 bases). The CDR3 consists of 14 residues. Per the germline V gene, CDR1 is LNHDA and CDR2 is SQIVND (reference sequence). V was pared by 7 bases and J by 11 bases, with 18 bases between. The variable domain in full, with the rest retrieved from reference TRBV19 and TRBJ1-6, is DGGITQSPKYLFRKEGQNVTLSCEQNLNHDAMYWYRQDPGQGLRLIYYSQIVNDFQKGDIAEGYSVSREKKESFPLTVTSAQKNPTAFYLCASKSPGHSAPLHFGNGTRLTVT.